This section outlines one T cell receptor (beta chain) sequence together with its context. Its antigen specificity is not known. The input lacks base qualities; no much larger clone sits a single base away. This specimen belongs to a study of T cell changes during pregnancy in multiple sclerosis (dated by TCRdb to about 2019). With regard to the full study: Changes in the T cell repertoire over the course of pregnancy were examined in this study in women with multiple sclerosis.

Library preparation employed the immunoSEQ multiplex PCR assay. Entries here come from immuneACCESS through TCRdb and include only in-frame sequences with V and J called. Some clones fail to appear in such tables; in the studies checked, an unresolved V gene covers under half of the shortfall, and the cause of the remainder is unknown. The sample table contains 45,000 to 70,000 clones; only one count was recorded for 80% to 95% of them. Of the sample, approximately 0.58% is held by the ten largest clones. The germline V gene sets CDR1 to MGHRA and CDR2 to YSYEKL. From its cysteine to its phenylalanine, the CDR3 spans 17 amino acids. CDR3 DNA only is kept here, 51 bases in frame from base 1. From V the trimming removes 3 bases and from J it removes 1 base, while the gene matches leave 10 bases of the junction unaccounted for.

The chain joins TRBV4-1 to TRBJ2-7, with 9 bases aligning to TRBD1. Sequenced material: CD4+ T cells from peripheral blood mononuclear cells, taken after pregnancy. The source of this sequence is a female donor with multiple sclerosis, enrolled in a pregnancy study. The base sequence is TGCGCCAGCAGCCACCTTACTGCGGGACAGGGATCCTACGAGCAGTACTTC. Translated, it reads CASSHLTAGQGSYEQYF.